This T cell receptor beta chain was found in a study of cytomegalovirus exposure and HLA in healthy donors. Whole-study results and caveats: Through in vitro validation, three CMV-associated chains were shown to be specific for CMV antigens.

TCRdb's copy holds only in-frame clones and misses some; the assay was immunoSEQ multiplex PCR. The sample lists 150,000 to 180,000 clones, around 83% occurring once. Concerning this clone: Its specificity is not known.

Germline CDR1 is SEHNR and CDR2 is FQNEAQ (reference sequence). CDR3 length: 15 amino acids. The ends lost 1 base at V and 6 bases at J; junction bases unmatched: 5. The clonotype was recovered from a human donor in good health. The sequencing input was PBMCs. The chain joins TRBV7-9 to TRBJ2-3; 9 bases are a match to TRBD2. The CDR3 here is CASSLGTSGRDTQYF. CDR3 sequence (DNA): TGTGCCAGCAGCTTAGGTACTAGCGGGCGTGATACGCAGTATTTT.